What follows are 25 T cell receptor beta chains derived from one specimen sequenced in a study of monozygotic twins with inflammatory bowel disease. From its re-call of the 5' RACE reads, TCRdb lists each CDR3 protein once, without DNA. In total, the table holds some 330,000 distinct CDR3 sequences. The sequenced material came from blood. The receptors stem from a human donor with ulcerative colitis or Crohn's disease, or a healthy co-twin of an affected twin (not recorded which).

The chain carries TRBV9 and TRBJ1-1. Germline loops: CDR1 SGDLS, CDR2 YYNGEE. The CDR3 has 13 residues. The CDR3 is CASSVGRDTEAFF.

This sequence joins TRBV20-1 and TRBJ2-7; there is no DNA to check the TCRdb D call of TRBD1. The CDR3 contains 13 residues. Germline values: CDR1 DFQATT, CDR2 SNEGSKA (reference sequence). The CDR3 spells CSAWRLSSYEQYF.

The J gene is TRBJ1-2, the V gene TRBV20-1; TCRdb's D call, TRBD1, is unchecked because there is no DNA. The CDR3 covers 16 residues. The germline CDR1 and CDR2 sequences are DFQATT and SNEGSKA (reference sequence). The CDR3 reads CSATDRGGGSNYGYTF.

The chain recombines TRBV12-3 or TRBV12-4 with TRBJ2-4; there is no DNA to check the TCRdb D call of TRBD2. The CDR3 is 17 amino acids. The CDR3 sequence is CASSPFSGSIAKNIQYF.

The genes are TRBV20-1 and TRBJ1-1. CDR3 length: 18 residues. The germline V gene encodes CDR1 DFQATT and CDR2 SNEGSKA (reference sequence). CDR3 protein: CSARDFSPRPTSGTEAFF.

This chain connects TRBV6-2 or TRBV6-3 to TRBJ1-5. This CDR3 spans 15 amino acids. From germline, CDR1 is MNHEY and CDR2 SVGEGT. CDR3 protein: CASSYAGPRNQPQHF.

The chain has TRBV7-2 and TRBJ2-7. The length of the CDR3 is 14 residues. Germline V lookup: CDR1 SGHTA, CDR2 FQGNSA. CDR3: CASSLSLQTYEQYF.

This CDR3 is CSARDGVGEQFF. The genes are TRBV20-1 and TRBJ2-1. The CDR3 totals 12 residues. CDR1 is DFQATT, CDR2 SNEGSKA, per germline (reference sequence).

The V gene is TRBV7-2, the J gene TRBJ2-7. This CDR3 spans 13 amino acids. Germline CDR1 and CDR2: SGHTA and FQGNSA. The CDR3 loop is CASSLIGSGEQYF.

The chain joins TRBV4-3 to TRBJ2-7; TCRdb returns TRBD1, unconfirmable since there is no DNA. Germline CDR1 is LGHNA and CDR2 is YSLEER. The CDR3 is 13 amino acids. The CDR3 loop reads CASSTTPRGEQYF.

The chain recombines TRBV19 with TRBJ2-1; the D call of TRBD1 rests on TCRdb alone, since no DNA is present to check it. Germline V gene data show CDR1 as LNHDA and CDR2 as SQIVND (reference sequence). The CDR3 consists of 15 residues. CDR3 residues: CATRDPRSSYNEQFF.

This chain uses TRBV11-2 with TRBJ2-1; TCRdb gives TRBD1 as the D gene, but with no DNA this cannot be confirmed. In germline, CDR1 is SGHAT, CDR2 FQNNGV. This CDR3 contains 18 residues. The CDR3 sequence: CASSLDLRHRGPSGEQFF.

V and J are TRBV7-3 and TRBJ2-7; as DNA is missing, the TRBD1 call by TCRdb cannot be tested. Germline V gene sequence: CDR1 SGHTA, CDR2 FQGTGA. This CDR3 spans 17 amino acids. CDR3 in amino acids: CASSLASGDRGHHEQYF.

The J gene is TRBJ2-1, the V gene TRBV18. Germline V gives CDR1 KGHSH, CDR2 LQKENI. This CDR3 is built from 15 residues. CDR3 in amino acids: CASSSTLDRNNEQFF.

The chain employs TRBV5-1 and TRBJ1-2; the D gene TCRdb calls, TRBD1, cannot be checked with no DNA. Germline values: CDR1 SGHRS, CDR2 YFSETQ. The CDR3 has 13 amino acids. The CDR3 sequence: CASSLVGGAGYTF.

The chain couples TRBV3-1 to TRBJ2-3; the D call of TRBD1 rests on TCRdb alone, since no DNA is present to check it. This CDR3 contains 12 residues. CDR1 LGHDT and CDR2 YNNKEL come from the germline V gene (reference sequence). The CDR3 here is CASRGGADTQYF.

The rearrangement joins TRBV6-2 or TRBV6-3 to TRBJ2-7. The germline V gene has CDR1 MNHEY and CDR2 SVGEGT. This CDR3 region has 16 residues. The chain's CDR3 is CASSPGDQLLTYEQYF.

This chain links TRBV20-1 with TRBJ1-4; there is no DNA to check the TCRdb D call of TRBD1. Germline values: CDR1 DFQATT, CDR2 SNEGSKA (reference sequence). The CDR3 covers 15 residues. CDR3 residues: CSARPDRGRQEKLFF.

The V and J genes are TRBV7-7 and TRBJ2-2; no DNA is available, so the TRBD2 call from TCRdb remains unchecked. CDR3 length: 17 residues. Looked up from germline, CDR1 is SSHAT and CDR2 is FNYEAQ (reference sequence). The CDR3: CASSLRPSEHPAGELFF.

V and J are TRBV12-3 or TRBV12-4 and TRBJ2-4; the TCRdb call, TRBD1, lacks DNA for checking. The CDR3 runs to 16 residues. CDR3 protein: CASSLSPRISSNIQYF.

The chain uses TRBV7-9 and TRBJ2-7; lacking DNA, the TRBD2 call made by TCRdb goes unchecked. This CDR3 is 15 amino acids long. Germline assignment: CDR1 SEHNR and CDR2 FQNEAQ (reference sequence). CDR3 region: CASSLFRGRPYEQYF.

This chain connects TRBV7-2 to TRBJ2-7; the D gene TCRdb calls, TRBD2, cannot be checked with no DNA. Germline V lookup: CDR1 SGHTA, CDR2 FQGNSA. The CDR3 is made up of 15 amino acids. This chain's CDR3 is CASSLMREPTYEQYF.

CDR3 sequence reads: CASSGTGGVIGYEQYF. The gene calls are TRBV2 and TRBJ2-7; the D call of TRBD1 rests on TCRdb alone, since no DNA is present to check it. The CDR3 length is 16 residues. CDR1 and CDR2 (germline): SNHLY, FYNNEI.

The chain joins TRBV7-9 to TRBJ2-3; TCRdb calls TRBD2, which cannot be checked without DNA. This CDR3 contains 17 residues. CDR1 and CDR2 (germline): SEHNR, FQNEAQ (reference sequence). The CDR3 loop is CASTLTGGGGIMDTQYF.

The chain carries TRBV11-2 and TRBJ1-3; the D call from TCRdb, TRBD1, cannot be confirmed without DNA. From germline, CDR1 is SGHAT and CDR2 FQNNGV. CDR3 size: 14 residues. CDR3 sequence reads: CASSWGNSGNTIYF.